This TCR beta chain was found in a study of blood T cell repertoires in COVID-19. Study details: Samples representing acute and convalescent COVID-19 were sourced from the United States, Italy and Spain. In each case, the material was cDNA or gDNA derived from T cells, B-cell-depleted T cells, or PBMCs.

Authors' methods: Amplified reference gene primers provided the basis for estimating nucleated cell counts. Method: immunoSEQ multiplex PCR; TCRdb's copy keeps in-frame clones and lacks some. The V and J calls and the clone size are those of that table, but D and trimming were determined from the DNA. The sample lists around 160,000 clones; around 86% were seen once. Specimen: peripheral blood. This clonotype originated in a man of 80 years or more with acute or convalescent COVID-19.

This chain's CDR3 is CASSVVAGQGGYTGELFF. As DNA, the CDR3 is TGTGCCAGCAGCGTAGTCGCGGGACAGGGAGGTTATACCGGGGAGCTGTTTTTT. The V call is TRBV9, the J call TRBJ2-2; 9 bases are a match to TRBD1. CDR1 is SGDLS and CDR2 is YYNGEE in the germline V gene. J was trimmed by 5 bases and V by 0 bases; bases with no gene match: 11. The CDR3 loop spans 18 amino acids.